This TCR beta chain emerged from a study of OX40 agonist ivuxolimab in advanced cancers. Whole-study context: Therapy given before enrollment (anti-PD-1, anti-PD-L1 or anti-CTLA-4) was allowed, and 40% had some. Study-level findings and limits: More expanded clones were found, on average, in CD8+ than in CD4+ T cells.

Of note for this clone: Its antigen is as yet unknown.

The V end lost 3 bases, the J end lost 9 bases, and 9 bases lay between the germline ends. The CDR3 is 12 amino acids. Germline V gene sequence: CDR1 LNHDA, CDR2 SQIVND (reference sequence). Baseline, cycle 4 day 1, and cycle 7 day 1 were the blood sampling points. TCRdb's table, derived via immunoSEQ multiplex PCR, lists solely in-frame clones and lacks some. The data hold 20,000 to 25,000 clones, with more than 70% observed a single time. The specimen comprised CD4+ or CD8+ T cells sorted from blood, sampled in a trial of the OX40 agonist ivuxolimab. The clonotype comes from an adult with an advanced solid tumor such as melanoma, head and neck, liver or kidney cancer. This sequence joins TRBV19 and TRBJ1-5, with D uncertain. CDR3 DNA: TGTGCCAGTAGTATTCCCGAGCGGCCCCAGCATTTT. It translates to CASSIPERPQHF.